This T cell receptor beta chain appears in the sequencing data of a study of blood T cells in healthy people across ages. Study overall: About one barcoded beta molecule per two T cells was captured by template switching.

V was pared by 5 bases and J by 3 bases, with 11 bases between. This CDR3 region has 14 residues. CDR1 and CDR2 from the germline V gene are SGHAT and FQNNGV. A J-beta primer mix and a sample-barcoded 5' primer were used in a second PCR of about 7 to 12 cycles. MiXCR, run by TCRdb on the 5' RACE reads, gives a single entry per CDR3 protein. Of approximately 800,000 distinct CDR3 sequences listed, more than 55% are singletons. The sequencing sample was made of blood. V is TRBV11-2 and J is TRBJ1-5; possible D gene TRBD1, 5 bases. This sequence originates from a man aged 35-49 years in good health. The CDR3, as DNA: TGTGCCAGCAGCCTCGACAGTTTCAATCAGCCCCAGCATTTT. Amino acids: CASSLDSFNQPQHF.